This T cell receptor (beta chain) came from a study of T cells in Graves' hyperthyroidism and ophthalmopathy. Study observations and caveats: Most clonotypes expanded in the thyroid (above 0.001) were also present in blood.

V was pared by 5 bases and J by 6 bases, with 17 bases between. This CDR3 is built from 16 residues. CDR1 and CDR2 (germline): PRHDT, FYEKMQ (reference sequence). Calling Graves' hyperthyroidism stable meant ophthalmopathy did not progress within 18 months. TCR beta CDR3 sequences were amplified from RNA transcripts. First-round RT-PCR targeting the TCR CDR3 was performed with the HTBI primer set. Each CDR3 protein is one row after TCRdb ran MiXCR on the multiplex PCR reads. The table lists 600,000 to 800,000 distinct CDR3 sequences, around a third of them singletons. This clonotype was detected only a few times. Its specificity is unknown.

Sequencing used blood. The chain recombines TRBV13 with TRBJ1-6; D gene uncertain. This receptor was obtained from a woman between 40 and 50 years old with Graves' hyperthyroidism. The chain's CDR3 is CASSPPDFTPNSPLHF. CDR3 sequence (DNA): TGTGCCAGCAGCCCGCCAGACTTCACACCTAATTCACCCCTCCACTTT. Looking up the rest from reference TRBV13 and TRBJ1-6 gives the full variable domain: AAGVIQSPRHLIKEKRETATLKCYPIPRHDTVYWYQQGPGQDPQFLISFYEKMQSDKGSIPDRFSAQQFSDYHSELNMSSLELGDSALYFCASSPPDFTPNSPLHFGNGTRLTVT.